These T cell receptor beta chains were read from a single sample in a study of blood T cell repertoires in COVID-19. Libraries were prepared by immunoSEQ multiplex PCR; TCRdb keeps only in-frame clonotypes and omits some of them. Of around 380,000 clones in the sample, around 87% were seen once. Sequenced: PBMCs or T cells enriched from blood (not recorded which). The receptors come from a man aged 25-45 years who had recovered from COVID-19. Both conserved end residues are part of each CDR3. The D gene is left open where the match is weak. Only part of the rows carry a size: once, few, many, or a class if the clone is expanded.

J gene	V gene	D gene	clone size	CDR3 protein	CDR3 DNA
TRBJ2-1	TRBV25-1	-	-	CASRKAELNYNEQFF	TGTGCCAGCCGGAAAGCGGAACTTAACTACAATGAGCAGTTCTTC
TRBJ2-3	TRBV5-1	TRBD2	-	CASSLVGTSSLDTQYF	TGCGCCAGCAGCTTGGTTGGGACTAGCTCTCTCGATACGCAGTATTTT
TRBJ2-2	TRBV9	TRBD1	once	CASSASPSGTGGITGELFF	TGTGCCAGCAGCGCGAGCCCCTCAGGGACAGGGGGCATCACCGGGGAGCTGTTTTTT
TRBJ1-1	TRBV4-3	-	once	CASSPLQGEPEAFF	TGCGCCAGCAGCCCCTTACAGGGTGAGCCTGAAGCTTTCTTT
TRBJ1-2	TRBV6-6	TRBD1	-	CASSYLRTGENGYTF	TGTGCCAGCAGTTACCTACGGACAGGGGAAAACGGCTACACCTTC
TRBJ1-1	TRBV7-3	-	-	CASSFSGGANTEAFF	TGTGCCAGCAGTTTCTCGGGTGGGGCGAACACTGAAGCTTTCTTT
TRBJ2-3	TRBV3-1/TRBV3-2	-	-	CASSRVGLSTDTQYF	TGTGCCAGCAGCCGAGTCGGTCTTAGCACAGATACGCAGTATTTT
TRBJ1-2	TRBV6-1	-	-	CASSEDWGGYGYTF	TGTGCCAGCAGTGAAGACTGGGGGGGCTATGGCTACACCTTC
TRBJ2-7	TRBV20-1	TRBD1	-	CSASFPGGSSYEQYF	TGCAGTGCTAGTTTTCCAGGGGGCTCCTCCTACGAGCAGTACTTC
TRBJ1-1	TRBV7-6	-	-	CASSAKSGMGGLNTEAFF	TGTGCCAGCAGCGCCAAGAGTGGGATGGGGGGGTTGAACACTGAAGCTTTCTTT